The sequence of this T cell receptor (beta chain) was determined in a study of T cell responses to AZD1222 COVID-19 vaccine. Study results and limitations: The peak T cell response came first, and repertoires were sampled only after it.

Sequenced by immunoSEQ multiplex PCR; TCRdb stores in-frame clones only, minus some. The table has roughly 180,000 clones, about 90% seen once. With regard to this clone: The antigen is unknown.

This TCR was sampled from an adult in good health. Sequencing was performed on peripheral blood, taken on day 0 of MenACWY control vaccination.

CDR3: CAWSVPGSLNTEAFF. Here the CDR3 DNA reads TGTGCCTGGAGTGTACCTGGGAGCTTGAACACTGAAGCTTTCTTT. This chain uses TRBV30 with TRBJ1-1; D is unclear. Germline CDR1 and CDR2: GTSNPN and SVGIG (reference sequence). V was cut by 0 bases and J by 0 bases, with 11 bases left in between. The CDR3 extends over 15 amino acids.